This TCR beta chain was captured by sequencing in a study of pediatric ulcerative colitis. Measured with immunoSEQ multiplex PCR; TCRdb has only the in-frame clones, and not every one. The data show tens of thousands of clones, around 76% seen once. To note about this clone: Its antigen is unidentified.

During colonoscopy, one to two rectal pinch biopsies were collected. This CDR3 comprises 16 residues. In germline, CDR1 is SGHRS, CDR2 YFSETQ. The ends lost 1 base at V and 3 bases at J; junction bases unmatched: 4. Study-level results: A couple of rectal clonotypes were found only in ulcerative colitis patients, all of them.

This receptor was taken from a girl aged 10 to 17 with moderate ulcerative colitis. Sequencing input: gut tissue. V and J are TRBV5-1 and TRBJ2-1, with 10 bases lining up with TRBD2. For the CDR3, the DNA is TGCGCCAGCAGCTTGACACTAGCGGGGATCTACAATGAGCAGTTCTTC. This sequence encodes CASSLTLAGIYNEQFF.